This T cell receptor (beta chain) was sequenced for a study of chemoradiotherapy in HPV16-positive cancers. As for the study in general: Candidate HPV-specific clones and shared TCR motifs came from two HPV16-positive patients.

Repertoires were sampled repeatedly during chemoradiotherapy. Clones were sequenced by immunoSEQ multiplex PCR, and TCRdb holds only the in-frame ones, with some missing. The repertoire consists of around 20,000 clones, with about 87% occurring once and the leading ten covering approximately 5.8%. In its sample, this clone was seen once. Its antigen is undetermined. The germline gives CDR1 SQVTM, CDR2 ANQGSEA. The CDR3 extends over 13 amino acids. With V trimmed by 3 bases and J by 1 base, 2 bases remained unmatched. Study outcomes and limitations: Functional assays defining HPV-specific T cells used only a couple of HPV16-positive patients. Non-HPV-specific T cells did not expand in tumors during treatment, whereas candidate HPV-specific clones and E7-related motifs did.

This receptor was taken from a human donor with HPV-associated anogenital cancer. The sample consisted of blood, taken from a patient who underwent chemoradiotherapy. This chain uses TRBV29-1 with TRBJ1-1, with 7 bases fitting TRBD1. CDR3 region: CSVDTGENTEAFF. CDR3 nucleotide sequence: TGCAGCGTTGATACAGGGGAGAACACTGAAGCTTTCTTT.